This paragraph reports one T cell receptor (beta chain). What it binds is unknown. This sample is drawn from a study of cytomegalovirus exposure and HLA in healthy donors. Across the whole study: One earlier analysis, a look at around 170 million T cells, found some 110 million unique TCR beta sequences. Findings of the study overall: A reported reduction in N-insertions relative to the approximately 670-donor mean was seen in an Asian-associated ancestry cluster in a later analysis.

Researchers ran the PCR with 60 Vbeta and 13 Jbeta primers. Profiling relied on immunoSEQ multiplex PCR, and the TCRdb table lists in-frame clones only, not all of them. Counted here are some 130,000 clones, about 70% occurring once; the ten biggest clones make up roughly 2%. Specimen: PBMCs. This TCR was recovered from an older woman in good health and CMV-seropositive.

Here the CDR3 DNA reads TGCGCCAGCAGCTCCCAGACGGGAGGAAACACCATATATTTT. Translating it yields CASSSQTGGNTIYF. The J gene is TRBJ1-3, the V gene TRBV5-1, with D unresolved. With 3 bases removed from V and 4 bases from J, the gap between germline ends came to 11 bases. CDR1 is SGHRS, CDR2 YFSETQ, per germline. The CDR3 is made up of 14 amino acids. Filled out from reference TRBV5-1 and TRBJ1-3, the complete variable domain reads KAGVTQTPRYLIKTRGQQVTLSCSPISGHRSVSWYQQTPGQGLQFLFEYFSETQRNKGNFPGRFSGRQFSNSRSEMNVSTLELGDSALYLCASSSQTGGNTIYFGEGSWLTVV.